This T cell receptor beta chain was captured by sequencing in a study of OX40 agonist ivuxolimab in advanced cancers. Overall study: Eligibility rules accepted prior anti-PD-1, anti-PD-L1 or anti-CTLA-4 therapy, and under 45% had some.

Profiling relied on immunoSEQ multiplex PCR, and the TCRdb table lists in-frame clones only, not all of them. The sample includes 100,000 or so clones, around nine tenths of them seen just once. V was pared by 1 base and J by 5 bases, with 12 bases between. CDR1 is MDHEN and CDR2 is SYDVKM in the germline V gene. This CDR3 is 14 amino acids long. This clonotype was obtained from an adult with an advanced solid tumor such as melanoma, head and neck, liver or kidney cancer. V gene TRBV28 combines with J gene TRBJ2-7; D is uncertain. The material sequenced was CD4+ or CD8+ T cells sorted from blood, taken in a trial of the OX40 agonist ivuxolimab. The DNA of the CDR3 is TGTGCCAGCAGTTTATTGGCCTCGACCCACGAGCAGTACTTC. Protein: CASSLLASTHEQYF.